The 5 T cell receptor beta chains reported below all come from one sample, sequenced in a study of response to subunit inactivated influenza vaccine. Each CDR3 protein gets one entry after TCRdb re-called the RT-PCR reads with MiXCR. The table shows 500,000 to 600,000 distinct CDR3 sequences, with 12% occurring only once. The sequences come from PBMCs from blood, collected on the day of vaccination. The receptors shown here come from a man between 50 and 59 years old who received an inactivated influenza vaccine.

The CDR3, as DNA: TGCAGTGCTAGAGATGGTAGCGGGGCCGCACTTGAGCAGTTCTTC. It codes for CSARDGSGAALEQFF. This sequence joins TRBV20-1 and TRBJ2-1, with 8 bases aligning to TRBD2. V trimming: 0 bases; J trimming: 9 bases; junction bases outside the gene matches: 10. This CDR3 is built from 15 residues. The germline CDR1 and CDR2 sequences are DFQATT and SNEGSKA (reference sequence).

This sequence joins TRBV4-3 and TRBJ2-7; no firm D call. The CDR3 sequence is 16 residues long. The V gene's germline CDR1 is LGHNA and CDR2 YSLEER. V lost 1 base and J 0 bases, leaving 13 bases between the germline ends. The chain's CDR3 is CASSQAATPSSYEQYF. For the CDR3, the DNA is TGCGCCAGCAGCCAAGCGGCGACTCCTAGCTCCTACGAGCAGTACTTC.

This clonotype showed up just a few times. This chain links TRBV28 with TRBJ1-2, with no clear D. V was shortened by 7 bases and J by 6 bases, with 15 bases between the two germline ends. The CDR3 covers 13 residues. CDR1 is MDHEN and CDR2 is SYDVKM in the germline V gene. CDR3 nucleotide sequence: TGTGCCAGCATGCCGGGTGGACCTGATGGCTACACCTTC. Translated, it gives CASMPGGPDGYTF.

This clonotype was seen at least ten times. The chain recombines TRBV7-8 with TRBJ1-1, with 7 bases lining up with TRBD1. Germline CDR1 and CDR2: SGHVS and FQNEAQ. The V gene end was trimmed by 5 bases and the J gene end by 2 bases; junction bases not matched to a gene: 8. The CDR3 is 15 amino acids. CDR3: CASSPRTGFNTEAFF. The CDR3, as DNA: TGTGCCAGCAGCCCCCGGACAGGATTTAACACTGAAGCTTTCTTT.

This clonotype was observed many times. This chain joins TRBV5-1 and TRBJ2-3, with D unresolved. The V end was cut by 4 bases, the J end by 3 bases, with 21 bases between. Germline CDR1 SGHRS, CDR2 YFSETQ. The length of the CDR3 is 17 residues. In nucleotides, the CDR3 is TGCGCCAGCAGCCACTCCCAGGTCTCGCTGGGGACAGATACGCAGTATTTT. The encoded protein is CASSHSQVSLGTDTQYF.